This TCR beta chain was sequenced during a study of blood T cell repertoires in COVID-19. Study at large: Material from acute and convalescent COVID-19 was sourced from the United States, Italy and Spain. From T cells, B-cell-depleted T cells, or PBMCs came the material, which was cDNA or gDNA.

Authors' processing steps: For nucleated cells, counts were estimated from reference gene primer amplification. The table came from immunoSEQ multiplex PCR; TCRdb's copy has only in-frame clones and leaves some out. Clone size and the V and J calls come from that table; the DNA yielded D and trimming. The top ten hold 1% to 1.5% of the sample, which has 380,000 or so clones, 89% seen once. This CDR3 is 17 amino acids long. Germline V gives CDR1 MNHEY, CDR2 SMNVEV (reference sequence). V lost 6 bases to trimming and J lost 0 bases, with 19 bases between them. This sequence joins TRBV27 and TRBJ2-3; D uncertain. The specimen sequenced was peripheral blood. This TCR derives from a middle-aged man with acute or convalescent COVID-19. The CDR3 bases are TGTGCCAGCAGCCCCTACCACCCGCTCGTTAGCACAGATACGCAGTATTTT. It encodes CASSPYHPLVSTDTQYF.